Below, one TCR beta chain is given with its context. The protocol was immunoSEQ multiplex PCR, while the TCRdb copy is restricted to in-frame clones and leaves out a portion. The sample carries tens of thousands of clones, roughly 89% recorded once. Germline V gene data show CDR1 as SGHNT and CDR2 as YYREEE (reference sequence). Trimming stripped 3 bases from V and 4 bases from J, with 8 bases between. The CDR3 spans 12 residues. These data belong to a study of T cell changes during pregnancy in multiple sclerosis. The TCR originated in a female donor with multiple sclerosis, enrolled in a pregnancy study. The sequenced sample was peripheral blood, obtained in the second trimester of pregnancy. The chain employs TRBV5-4 and TRBJ2-7; a weak D match, TRBD2 (5 bases). The CDR3 is CASSSGEYEQYF. DNA for the CDR3: TGTGCCAGCAGCTCCGGGGAATACGAGCAGTACTTC.